This is a list of T cell receptor beta chains from one sample in a study of blood T cells in healthy people across ages. TCRdb re-called the 5' RACE reads with MiXCR, one entry per CDR3 protein. Of fewer than 750,000 distinct CDR3 sequences in the sample, 52% were seen once. Sequenced sample: blood. The origin of the receptors is a woman older than 75 in good health. The CDR3 runs from the conserved cysteine through the conserved F or W. Fields, in order: J gene, clone size, V gene, D gene, CDR3 DNA, CDR3 protein. D genes are given only for firm matches. Some rows mark clone size as missing; the rest say once, few, many or name a class of expanded clone.

>TRBJ2-1|many|TRBV3-1|TRBD1
TGTGCCAGCAGTGACCGGGACAGGGGGCGGAATGAGCAGTTCTTC
CASSDRDRGRNEQFF
>TRBJ2-5|many|TRBV7-9|NA
TGTGCCAGCAGGAGTTCCGGGACTTTGGAGACCCAGTACTTC
CASRSSGTLETQYF
>TRBJ2-1|NA|TRBV27|NA
TGTGCCAGCAGTTCTCGGACCCTTCCGAACAATGAGCAGTTCTTC
CASSSRTLPNNEQFF
>TRBJ2-1|NA|TRBV9|NA
TGTGCCAGCAGCGCAGAGGGGGTTGAAGCCAATGAGCAGTTCTTC
CASSAEGVEANEQFF
>TRBJ2-7|many|TRBV3-1|NA
TGTGCCAGCAGCCAAGATTTACCAGGGGAAGAGTACGAGCAGTACTTC
CASSQDLPGEEYEQYF
>TRBJ2-7|NA|TRBV6-6|NA
TGTGCCAGCAGTTCTAAGGCGGCCTACGAGCAGTACTTC
CASSSKAAYEQYF
>TRBJ1-4|NA|TRBV4-2|NA
TGTGCCAGCAGCCCCACAGGAGGGGGGACTGAAAAACTGTTTTTT
CASSPTGGGTEKLFF
>TRBJ2-5|many|TRBV10-3|NA
TGTGCCATCAGTGAGCGGAAAGAGACCCAGTACTTC
CAISERKETQYF
>TRBJ1-2|few|TRBV7-2|TRBD1
TGTGCCAGCAGCGGTACAGGGGGCTCGAACTATGGCTACACCTTC
CASSGTGGSNYGYTF
>TRBJ1-1|few|TRBV5-1|TRBD1
TGCGCCAGCAGCTGGGGACAGACTGAAGCTTTCTTT
CASSWGQTEAFF
>TRBJ2-5|many|TRBV30|NA
TGTGCCTGGAGTTACGGCAGGCAAGAGACCCAGTACTTC
CAWSYGRQETQYF
>TRBJ1-2|NA|TRBV9|TRBD1
TGTGCCAGCAGCGTACAGGGCAGGGGGCGTTCCTATGGCTACACCTTC
CASSVQGRGRSYGYTF
>TRBJ2-1|many|TRBV10-3|TRBD1
TGTGCCATCAGTATTACAGGGGCTATCAGCTCCTACAATGAGCAGTTCTTC
CAISITGAISSYNEQFF
>TRBJ2-1|NA|TRBV20-1|NA
TGCAGTGCACCTCGACTAGGGCCCGACAATGAGCAGTTCTTC
CSAPRLGPDNEQFF
>TRBJ2-7|many|TRBV28|NA
TGTGCCAGCATGGTCAGGGATTGGGTCGAGCAGTACTTC
CASMVRDWVEQYF
>TRBJ1-5|many|TRBV20-1|NA
TGCAGTGCTAGAGATGACAGGAGTGGTCAGCCCCAGCATTTT
CSARDDRSGQPQHF
>TRBJ2-7|few|TRBV16|TRBD1
TGTGCCAGCAGCCAATCAGAAACCTGGGACAGGCGGTACTTC
CASSQSETWDRRYF